This entry concerns a single TCR beta chain. No antigen is known for it. At cycle 4 day 1, cycle 7 day 1, and baseline, blood was sampled. This sample was taken from a study of OX40 agonist ivuxolimab in advanced cancers. In the study overall: Six ivuxolimab dose levels, 0.01 to 10 mg/kg, were given intravenously every 2 weeks. The study, taken as a whole, reports: CD4+ and CD8+ blood T cells expanded clonally by week 6 at 0.1 to 3.0 mg/kg.

Generated by immunoSEQ multiplex PCR, the TCRdb table keeps only in-frame clones and is missing some. Of about 50,000 clones in the sample, 88% were seen once. The CDR3 is made up of 16 amino acids. Per the germline V gene, CDR1 is KGHSH and CDR2 is LQKENI. After removal of 2 bases from V and 1 base from J, the junction contained 2 bases not matched to a gene. The TCR originated in an adult with an advanced solid tumor such as melanoma, head and neck, liver or kidney cancer. Source: CD4+ or CD8+ T cells sorted from blood, taken in a trial of the OX40 agonist ivuxolimab. The chain couples TRBV18 to TRBJ2-3; 11 nucleotides agree with TRBD2. This chain's CDR3 is CASSPSGLAGTDTQYF. CDR3 nucleotides: TGTGCCAGCTCACCATCGGGACTAGCGGGCACAGATACGCAGTATTTT.